This T cell receptor beta chain was profiled in a study of T-cell memory formation after mild COVID-19. The V gene lost 7 bases and the J gene lost 8 bases, with 23 bases spanning the gap. The germline V gene encodes CDR1 MNHEY and CDR2 SVGEGT. CDR3 length equals 15 residues. TCRdb called the 5' RACE reads again in MiXCR, with one record for every CDR3 protein. Here the sample spans under 450,000 distinct CDR3 sequences, roughly 20% being singletons. The sample was PBMCs or a T cell subset sorted from them (not recorded which). The chain links TRBV6-2 or TRBV6-3 to TRBJ1-2, with D possibly matching TRBD1 (6 bases). The receptor was isolated from a man in his late teens or twenties who had mild COVID-19 (a few samples of this study predate the infection). Cell type and time point are not known. CDR3 region: CASTPGNAGVFGYTF. CDR3 coding DNA: TGTGCCAGCACCCCGGGGAATGCAGGGGTGTTCGGCTACACCTTC.